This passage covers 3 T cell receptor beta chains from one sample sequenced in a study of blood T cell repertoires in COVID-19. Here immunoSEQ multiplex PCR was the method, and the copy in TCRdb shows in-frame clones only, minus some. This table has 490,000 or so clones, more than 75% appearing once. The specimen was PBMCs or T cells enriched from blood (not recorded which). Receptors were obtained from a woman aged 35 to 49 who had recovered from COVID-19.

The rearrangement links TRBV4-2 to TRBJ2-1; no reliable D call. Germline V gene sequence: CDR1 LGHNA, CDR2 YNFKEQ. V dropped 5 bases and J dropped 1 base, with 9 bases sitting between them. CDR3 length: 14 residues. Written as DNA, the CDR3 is TGTGCCAGCAGCACCCCGGGTTCCTACAATGAGCAGTTCTTC. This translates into CASSTPGSYNEQFF.

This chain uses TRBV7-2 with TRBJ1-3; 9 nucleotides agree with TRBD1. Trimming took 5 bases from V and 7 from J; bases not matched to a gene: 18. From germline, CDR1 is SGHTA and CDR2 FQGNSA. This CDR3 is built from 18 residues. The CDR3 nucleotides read TGTGCCAGCAGCGGCTCCCGGACAGGGGCTACTCCTCGTAACACCATATATTTT. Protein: CASSGSRTGATPRNTIYF.

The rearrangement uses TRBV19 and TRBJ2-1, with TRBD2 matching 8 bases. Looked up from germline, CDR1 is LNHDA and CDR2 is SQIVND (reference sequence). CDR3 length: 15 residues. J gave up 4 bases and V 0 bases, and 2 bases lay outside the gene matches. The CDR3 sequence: CASSIETSEYNEQFF. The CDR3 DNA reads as TGTGCCAGTAGTATAGAGACTAGCGAGTACAATGAGCAGTTCTTC.